Listed here is a single TCR beta chain. Its antigen is as yet unknown. These data are taken from a study of Ad26.COV2.S vaccination and SARS-CoV-2 variants. Study overall: The authors gave Ad26.COV2.S intramuscularly, either once or twice 56 days apart.

Described treatment: roughly 18 received Ad26.COV2.S at low or high dose, single or two shots; about 5 received placebo; per-sample allocation not given. Samples analyzed were those drawn on day 63 after the first vaccine or placebo injection. Expression of Wuhan-strain SARS-CoV-2 spike came from the Ad26 vector that formed the vaccine. Findings and caveats of the study: Vaccinees showed greater spike-specific TCR breadth than placebo recipients. Reported findings describe substantial breadth in spike-specific CD8+ and CD4+ T cell responses following vaccination.

This CDR3 has 13 amino acids. From germline, CDR1 is MGHRA and CDR2 YSYEKL. Deletions cut 0 bases from V and 2 bases from J, with 5 bases between. Profiling relied on immunoSEQ multiplex PCR, and the TCRdb table lists in-frame clones only, not all of them. The table lists roughly 390,000 clones, about nine tenths of them singletons. The rearrangement uses TRBV4-1 and TRBJ2-7; no reliable D call. The source material was peripheral blood, sampled in a trial of Ad26.COV2.S vaccine versus placebo. The source of this sequence is a person aged 18-60 years who received the Ad26.COV2.S COVID-19 vaccine or a placebo. The CDR3 loop reads CASSQELTYEQYF. The DNA of the CDR3 is TGCGCCAGCAGCCAAGAGTTGACCTACGAGCAGTACTTC.